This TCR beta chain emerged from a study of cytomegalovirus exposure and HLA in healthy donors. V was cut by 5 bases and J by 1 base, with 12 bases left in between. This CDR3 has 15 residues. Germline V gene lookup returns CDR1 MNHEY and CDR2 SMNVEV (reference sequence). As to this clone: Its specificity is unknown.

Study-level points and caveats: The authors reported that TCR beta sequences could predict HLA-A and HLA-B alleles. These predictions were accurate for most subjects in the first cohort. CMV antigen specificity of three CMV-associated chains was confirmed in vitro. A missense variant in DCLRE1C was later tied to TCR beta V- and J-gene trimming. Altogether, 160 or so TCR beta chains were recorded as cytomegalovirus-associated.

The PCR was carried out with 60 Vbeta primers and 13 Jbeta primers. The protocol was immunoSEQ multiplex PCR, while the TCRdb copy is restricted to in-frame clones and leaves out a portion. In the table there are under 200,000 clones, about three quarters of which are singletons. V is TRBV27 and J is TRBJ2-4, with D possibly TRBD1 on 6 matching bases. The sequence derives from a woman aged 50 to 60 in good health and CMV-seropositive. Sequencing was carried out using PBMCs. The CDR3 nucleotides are TGTGCCAGCAGTCCAGGGGATTTCGCCAAAAACATTCAGTACTTC. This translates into CASSPGDFAKNIQYF.